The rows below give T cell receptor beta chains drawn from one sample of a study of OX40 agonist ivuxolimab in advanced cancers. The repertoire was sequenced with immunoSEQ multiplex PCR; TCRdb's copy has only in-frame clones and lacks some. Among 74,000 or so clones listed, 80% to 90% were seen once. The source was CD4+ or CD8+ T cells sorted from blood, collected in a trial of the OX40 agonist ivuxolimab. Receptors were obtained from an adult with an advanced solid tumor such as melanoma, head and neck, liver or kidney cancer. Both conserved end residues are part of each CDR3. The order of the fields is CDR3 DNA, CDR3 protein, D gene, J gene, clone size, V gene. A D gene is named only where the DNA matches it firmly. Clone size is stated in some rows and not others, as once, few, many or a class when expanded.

cdr3_nt: TGTGCCAGCAGCTTGTTCGGGGGGAAAGTCAATCAGCCCCAGCATTTT
cdr3_aa: CASSLFGGKVNQPQHF
d_call: .
j_call: TRBJ1-5
clone_size: .
v_call: TRBV5-5

cdr3_nt: TGTGCCAGCAGTGAAGGACAGGCCGTCTACAATGAGCAGTTCTTC
cdr3_aa: CASSEGQAVYNEQFF
d_call: .
j_call: TRBJ2-1
clone_size: .
v_call: TRBV2

cdr3_nt: TGTGCCAGCTCCTCCCAGGGGAACACTGAAGCTTTCTTT
cdr3_aa: CASSSQGNTEAFF
d_call: .
j_call: TRBJ1-1
clone_size: .
v_call: TRBV18

cdr3_nt: TGCGCCAGCAGCCCGGGGCCGGTGGGCTACAATGAGCAGTTCTTC
cdr3_aa: CASSPGPVGYNEQFF
d_call: .
j_call: TRBJ2-1
clone_size: few
v_call: TRBV5-1

cdr3_nt: TGTGCCAGCAGCTTAGACAGACCCTACGAGCAGTACTTC
cdr3_aa: CASSLDRPYEQYF
d_call: .
j_call: TRBJ2-7
clone_size: .
v_call: TRBV6-1

cdr3_nt: TGTGCCACCAGCAGAGATCGGGCAGCGGGGGCCTACGAGCAGTACTTC
cdr3_aa: CATSRDRAAGAYEQYF
d_call: TRBD2
j_call: TRBJ2-7
clone_size: .
v_call: TRBV15

cdr3_nt: TGCGCCAGCAGCCAGCGGCCCAGCACAGATACGCAGTATTTT
cdr3_aa: CASSQRPSTDTQYF
d_call: .
j_call: TRBJ2-3
clone_size: .
v_call: TRBV4-1

cdr3_nt: TGTGCCAGTATCCCGAATGGGGGGACTGAAGCTTTCTTT
cdr3_aa: CASIPNGGTEAFF
d_call: .
j_call: TRBJ1-1
clone_size: .
v_call: TRBV19

cdr3_nt: TGTGCCAGCAGCTTAGCGGGGAATTCACCCCTCCACTTT
cdr3_aa: CASSLAGNSPLHF
d_call: .
j_call: TRBJ1-6
clone_size: .
v_call: TRBV7-9

cdr3_nt: TGTGCCAGCAGCCGCCTAGGGTATAGCGGGATTTCCGAGCAGTACTTC
cdr3_aa: CASSRLGYSGISEQYF
d_call: TRBD2
j_call: TRBJ2-7
clone_size: .
v_call: TRBV11-2

cdr3_nt: TGCGCCAGCAGCTTGTATGCTAGCAGCGATACGCAGTATTTT
cdr3_aa: CASSLYASSDTQYF
d_call: .
j_call: TRBJ2-3
clone_size: .
v_call: TRBV5-1

cdr3_nt: TGTGCCAGCAGTGAGACGGGGTATGGCTACACCTTC
cdr3_aa: CASSETGYGYTF
d_call: .
j_call: TRBJ1-2
clone_size: few
v_call: TRBV2

cdr3_nt: TGTGCCACCTATGCCGGGACAGGGGGTTCGTCCGGGAACTATGGCTACACCTTC
cdr3_aa: CATYAGTGGSSGNYGYTF
d_call: TRBD1
j_call: TRBJ1-2
clone_size: .
v_call: TRBV6-8

cdr3_nt: TGTGCCAGCAGCTTAACCCAGGGCCGTACGCAGTATTTT
cdr3_aa: CASSLTQGRTQYF
d_call: .
j_call: TRBJ2-3
clone_size: .
v_call: TRBV7-3

cdr3_nt: TGCAGCGTTCGACAGACTCAAGAGACCCAGTACTTC
cdr3_aa: CSVRQTQETQYF
d_call: .
j_call: TRBJ2-5
clone_size: .
v_call: TRBV29-1

cdr3_nt: TGTGCCAGCAGTGAAGGGGAACAGGGCGACGGCTACACCTTC
cdr3_aa: CASSEGEQGDGYTF
d_call: .
j_call: TRBJ1-2
clone_size: few
v_call: TRBV2

cdr3_nt: TGTGCCAGCAGTCCCTTGCCGGGAGTGGGAGATACGCAGTATTTT
cdr3_aa: CASSPLPGVGDTQYF
d_call: .
j_call: TRBJ2-3
clone_size: .
v_call: TRBV28

cdr3_nt: TGCGCCAGCAGCCCGACGGTCGCGAACACCGGGGAGCTGTTTTTT
cdr3_aa: CASSPTVANTGELFF
d_call: .
j_call: TRBJ2-2
clone_size: .
v_call: TRBV5-1

cdr3_nt: TGTGCCAGCAGTGGAGTTAACTATGGCTACACCTTC
cdr3_aa: CASSGVNYGYTF
d_call: .
j_call: TRBJ1-2
clone_size: .
v_call: TRBV2

cdr3_nt: TGTGCCAGCAGCGCCCCCCGACTAGCGGGGTACAAAGAGACCCAGTACTTC
cdr3_aa: CASSAPRLAGYKETQYF
d_call: TRBD2
j_call: TRBJ2-5
clone_size: .
v_call: TRBV9

cdr3_nt: TGTGCCACCAGCGGTGACAAGGCCCGAGTTCCCCAGCATTTT
cdr3_aa: CATSGDKARVPQHF
d_call: .
j_call: TRBJ1-5
clone_size: .
v_call: TRBV15

cdr3_nt: TGTGCCAGCTCACTTCGGAGGGAGTCCTATGGCTACACCTTC
cdr3_aa: CASSLRRESYGYTF
d_call: .
j_call: TRBJ1-2
clone_size: .
v_call: TRBV18

cdr3_nt: TGTGCCAGCAGCCTCCCAGGGGCGGGATATGGCTACACCTTC
cdr3_aa: CASSLPGAGYGYTF
d_call: .
j_call: TRBJ1-2
clone_size: .
v_call: TRBV7-9

cdr3_nt: TGTGCCAGTAGCACCTCCGGGACTAGCCGACGGCAGTTCTTC
cdr3_aa: CASSTSGTSRRQFF
d_call: TRBD2
j_call: TRBJ2-1
clone_size: .
v_call: TRBV19

cdr3_nt: TGTGCCACCACACAGGGGGGCGGTGGCTACACCTTC
cdr3_aa: CATTQGGGGYTF
d_call: TRBD1
j_call: TRBJ1-2
clone_size: .
v_call: TRBV6-6

cdr3_nt: TGTGCCAGCAGCCCCATTACCACCGGGGAGCTGTTTTTT
cdr3_aa: CASSPITTGELFF
d_call: .
j_call: TRBJ2-2
clone_size: .
v_call: TRBV11-3

cdr3_nt: TGTGCCAGCAGCCGCCACAGGCCCCTATCCTACGAGCAGTACTTC
cdr3_aa: CASSRHRPLSYEQYF
d_call: .
j_call: TRBJ2-7
clone_size: .
v_call: TRBV5-8

cdr3_nt: TGCGCCAGCAGCTTGGTCGGCACCGGGGAGCTGTTTTTT
cdr3_aa: CASSLVGTGELFF
d_call: .
j_call: TRBJ2-2
clone_size: .
v_call: TRBV5-1

cdr3_nt: TGTGCCAGCAGCCTTTCGGATAAAGCTTTCTTT
cdr3_aa: CASSLSDKAFF
d_call: .
j_call: TRBJ1-1
clone_size: .
v_call: TRBV7-9

cdr3_nt: TGCGCCAGCAGCCAACCGTTCCAGCGGGGGATAGCCGAGCAGTACTTC
cdr3_aa: CASSQPFQRGIAEQYF
d_call: TRBD2
j_call: TRBJ2-7
clone_size: .
v_call: TRBV4-3

cdr3_nt: TGTGCCAGCAGCTTCGGTAGGGAAAGAAACTATGGCTACACCTTC
cdr3_aa: CASSFGRERNYGYTF
d_call: .
j_call: TRBJ1-2
clone_size: .
v_call: TRBV5-4

cdr3_nt: TGCGCCAGCAGCCGGTCGGGAGATATCATCAAGAACACTGAAGCTTTCTTT
cdr3_aa: CASSRSGDIIKNTEAFF
d_call: .
j_call: TRBJ1-1
clone_size: once
v_call: TRBV4-1

cdr3_nt: TGTGCCAGCAGAGCCGGCAGGGGTAGAAACACCATATATTTT
cdr3_aa: CASRAGRGRNTIYF
d_call: .
j_call: TRBJ1-3
clone_size: .
v_call: TRBV2

cdr3_nt: TGTGCCAGCAGACTCCCCATCAGGGACCACTATGGCTACACCTTC
cdr3_aa: CASRLPIRDHYGYTF
d_call: .
j_call: TRBJ1-2
clone_size: .
v_call: TRBV6-8

cdr3_nt: TGCGCCAGCAATACCGGGACAGCCCCACGCACAGATACGCAGTATTTT
cdr3_aa: CASNTGTAPRTDTQYF
d_call: TRBD1
j_call: TRBJ2-3
clone_size: .
v_call: TRBV5-1

cdr3_nt: TGTGCCAGCACCCACAAGGGAACAGGCTCCTACGAGCAGTACTTC
cdr3_aa: CASTHKGTGSYEQYF
d_call: .
j_call: TRBJ2-7
clone_size: few
v_call: TRBV2

cdr3_nt: TGCGCCAGCAGTATCGCGATCACAGATACGCAGTATTTT
cdr3_aa: CASSIAITDTQYF
d_call: .
j_call: TRBJ2-3
clone_size: .
v_call: TRBV4-1

cdr3_nt: TGTGCCAGCAGCGCTCCACCCGGGACAGGGCCCTACGAGCAGTACTTC
cdr3_aa: CASSAPPGTGPYEQYF
d_call: TRBD1
j_call: TRBJ2-7
clone_size: .
v_call: TRBV28

cdr3_nt: TGTGCCAGCAGTGACGACAGGGGACTAGCGACTAGCACAGATACGCAGTATTTT
cdr3_aa: CASSDDRGLATSTDTQYF
d_call: TRBD2
j_call: TRBJ2-3
clone_size: .
v_call: TRBV25-1

cdr3_nt: TGTGCCAGCTCACCAATGACCGGAGGAGGCTACACCTTC
cdr3_aa: CASSPMTGGGYTF
d_call: .
j_call: TRBJ1-2
clone_size: once
v_call: TRBV18

cdr3_nt: TGTGCCAGCAGCGTAGTTTCGGGACAGGGGCTAAGTGGCTACACCTTC
cdr3_aa: CASSVVSGQGLSGYTF
d_call: TRBD1
j_call: TRBJ1-2
clone_size: .
v_call: TRBV9

cdr3_nt: TGCGCCAGCATCGGGGCCGGAAACACCATATATTTT
cdr3_aa: CASIGAGNTIYF
d_call: .
j_call: TRBJ1-3
clone_size: .
v_call: TRBV5-1

cdr3_nt: TGTGCCAGCAGCACGGAAGCCAATGAGCAGTTCTTC
cdr3_aa: CASSTEANEQFF
d_call: .
j_call: TRBJ2-1
clone_size: .
v_call: TRBV7-3

cdr3_nt: TGTGCCAGCAGTTGGACAGGCGGATCTAACTATGGCTACACCTTC
cdr3_aa: CASSWTGGSNYGYTF
d_call: TRBD1
j_call: TRBJ1-2
clone_size: few
v_call: TRBV6-1

cdr3_nt: TGTGCCAGCAGCGGGCAGGGCGTCGCTGAAGCTTTCTTT
cdr3_aa: CASSGQGVAEAFF
d_call: .
j_call: TRBJ1-1
clone_size: .
v_call: TRBV9

cdr3_nt: TGTGCCAGCAGTTTCTTTGGACGTTCAACTAATGAAAAACTGTTTTTT
cdr3_aa: CASSFFGRSTNEKLFF
d_call: .
j_call: TRBJ1-4
clone_size: .
v_call: TRBV6-5

cdr3_nt: TGTGCCAGCACCATACTAGCGGCGCCCACAGATACGCAGTATTTT
cdr3_aa: CASTILAAPTDTQYF
d_call: TRBD2
j_call: TRBJ2-3
clone_size: once
v_call: TRBV7-6

cdr3_nt: TGCGCCAGCAGCCCACAGGGTGCTGGAAACACCATATATTTT
cdr3_aa: CASSPQGAGNTIYF
d_call: .
j_call: TRBJ1-3
clone_size: .
v_call: TRBV5-1